This entry lists 19 T cell receptor beta chains sequenced from one sample in a study of PD-L1 blockade in urothelial cancer. Profiling relied on immunoSEQ multiplex PCR, and the TCRdb table lists in-frame clones only, not all of them. This table holds about 47,000 clones, 75% to 85% found once. Described time point: pretreatment peripheral blood. Sequences were derived from PBMCs, sampled around atezolizumab (anti-PD-L1) treatment. The receptors shown here come from a man aged 55 to 69 with urothelial cancer.

This clone was found a few times. J is TRBJ1-1 and V is TRBV6-1, with D perhaps TRBD1 (6 bases). Germline V CDR1 and CDR2: MNHNS, SASEGT. V lost 4 bases and J lost 0, with 18 bases in between. This CDR3 spans 17 amino acids. The CDR3 sequence: CASSATFGTNMNTEAFF. CDR3 nucleotides: TGTGCCAGCAGTGCAACCTTCGGGACAAACATGAACACTGAAGCTTTCTTT.

V is TRBV5-1 and J is TRBJ2-1; 13 nucleotides line up with TRBD2. This CDR3 is built from 15 residues. Germline values: CDR1 SGHRS, CDR2 YFSETQ. Germline trimming cut 4 bases from V and 6 bases from J; bases unmatched to any gene: 4. In DNA form, the CDR3 reads TGCGCCAGCAGCCCAGGGACTAGCGGGATCAATGAGCAGTTCTTC. Residues: CASSPGTSGINEQFF.

Of note for this clone: Additional DNA sequences in this sample encode the identical CDR3. This rearrangement joins TRBV19 to TRBJ2-3, with a tentative D call TRBD2 (6 bases). The CDR3 contains 12 residues. V lost 3 bases to trimming and J lost 5 bases, with 6 bases between them. Germline assignment: CDR1 LNHDA and CDR2 SQIVND (reference sequence). CDR3 nucleotide sequence: TGTGCCAGTAGTATCGGGAGAGATACGCAGTATTTT. Its protein product is CASSIGRDTQYF.

This chain links TRBV29-1 with TRBJ2-5, with D tentatively TRBD1 (6 bases). CDR3 length: 14 residues. Trimming removed 3 bases from V and 5 bases from J, with 16 bases in between. Germline V gene sequence: CDR1 SQVTM, CDR2 ANQGSEA. CDR3 loop: CSVDAGAVVETQYF. The CDR3 bases are TGCAGCGTTGACGCAGGGGCGGTCGTGGAGACCCAGTACTTC.

The rearrangement joins TRBV11-3 to TRBJ1-4; the D gene is possibly TRBD1 (6 bases). Trimming left V 2 bases short and J 8 bases short, with 12 bases between. The CDR3 runs 14 residues. From germline, CDR1 is SGHNT and CDR2 YENEEA. The CDR3 reads CASSLKGELEKLFF. DNA of the CDR3: TGTGCCAGCAGCTTAAAGGGGGAGTTGGAAAAACTGTTTTTT.

The rearrangement links TRBV19 to TRBJ1-5; possibly TRBD1 for D (5 bases). The germline CDR1 and CDR2 sequences are LNHDA and SQIVND (reference sequence). Trimming removed 3 bases from V and 5 bases from J, with 8 bases in between. CDR3 length equals 13 residues. As DNA, the CDR3 is TGTGCCAGTAGTATCGACAGTTATCAGCCCCAGCATTTT. Protein sequence: CASSIDSYQPQHF.

The table lists this clone with a count of one. The V and J genes are TRBV15 and TRBJ2-3, with a possible D match to TRBD1 (6 bases). The length of the CDR3 is 17 residues. Per the germline V gene, CDR1 is LNHNV and CDR2 is YYDKDF (reference sequence). The ends were cut back, 0 bases at V and 3 bases at J, with 16 bases in the middle. Written as DNA, the CDR3 is TGTGCCACCAGCAGAGATAGTTCGGGACACCTTACAGATACGCAGTATTTT. Translated, it gives CATSRDSSGHLTDTQYF.

This clone was seen a few times. The chain recombines TRBV14 with TRBJ1-4, with unresolved D. Germline V gene sequence: CDR1 SGHDN, CDR2 FVKESK. This CDR3 has 13 residues. The V end lost 6 bases, the J end lost 6 bases, and 11 bases lay between the germline ends. The CDR3 nucleotides are TGTGCCAGCAGTCGGATGGGCTATGAAAAACTGTTTTTT. Translated, it gives CASSRMGYEKLFF.

This clone was seen only once. The rearrangement links TRBV2 to TRBJ1-2; perhaps TRBD1 as D (6 bases). The V end was cut by 9 bases, the J end by 0 bases, with 17 bases between. Germline V gene sequence: CDR1 SNHLY, CDR2 FYNNEI. The CDR3 totals 15 residues. The CDR3 coding sequence is TGTGCCAGTTCACAGGGAGCTTTAACTAACTATGGCTACACCTTC. Its protein is CASSQGALTNYGYTF.

The chain links TRBV19 to TRBJ2-7, with 9 bases lining up with TRBD2. Germline V CDR1 and CDR2: LNHDA, SQIVND (reference sequence). V trimming: 2 bases; J trimming: 2 bases; junction bases outside the gene matches: 13. The CDR3 is 18 residues long. The CDR3 sequence: CASSITRISGRFTYEQYF. The CDR3 region has the DNA TGTGCCAGTAGTATAACCCGGATTAGCGGGAGATTCACCTACGAGCAGTACTTC.

The chain joins TRBV6-6 to TRBJ1-5; 7 bases match TRBD1. Trimming took 6 bases from V and 2 from J; bases not matched to a gene: 7. The CDR3 is 15 amino acids. The germline V gene has CDR1 MNHNY and CDR2 SVGAGI (reference sequence). CDR3 amino acids: CASREDRVGNQPQHF. CDR3 nucleotides: TGTGCCAGCAGAGAAGACAGGGTGGGCAATCAGCCCCAGCATTTT.

This clone was picked up one time. This chain links TRBV7-9 with TRBJ2-2, with 7 bases that match TRBD2. The CDR3 is 13 amino acids. V lost 5 bases, J lost 5 bases, and 2 bases stayed unmatched. CDR1 and CDR2 (germline): SEHNR, FQNEAQ (reference sequence). The CDR3 spells CASSRSGTGELFF. The CDR3 nucleotides read TGTGCCAGCAGCCGTAGCGGGACCGGGGAGCTGTTTTTT.

This clone was counted a few times. The chain is built from TRBV19 and TRBJ2-1; a possible D gene is TRBD2 (6 bases). CDR1 and CDR2 (germline): LNHDA, SQIVND (reference sequence). The V gene lost 7 bases and the J gene lost 9 bases, with 19 bases spanning the gap. This CDR3 is 14 amino acids long. The CDR3 nucleotides read TGTGCCAGTATGGACTACCCCCAATCTGTTGAGCAGTTCTTC. Translated, it gives CASMDYPQSVEQFF.

This clone is a singleton in its sample. Relative to the germline gene, one junction end is altered; a read error may explain this. The V call is TRBV20-1, the J call TRBJ2-1, with D possibly being TRBD1 (6 bases). CDR3 size: 11 residues. Germline lookup yields CDR1 DFQATT and CDR2 SNEGSKA (reference sequence). The CDR3 is CSATLPGHDLF. The CDR3 DNA is TGCAGTGCTACCCTACCGGGACATGATCTCTTC.

This chain uses TRBV4-2 with TRBJ2-3; a weak D match, TRBD2 (5 bases). The germline V gene encodes CDR1 LGHNA and CDR2 YNFKEQ. V was pared by 2 bases and J by 4 bases, with 16 bases between. The CDR3 has 16 residues. The CDR3: CASSQRDSVGADTQYF. Written as DNA, the CDR3 is TGTGCCAGCAGCCAACGGGATTCAGTCGGGGCAGATACGCAGTATTTT.

The chain joins TRBV27 to TRBJ2-7, with 7 bases fitting TRBD1. The CDR3 is 18 residues long. The germline V gene encodes CDR1 MNHEY and CDR2 SMNVEV (reference sequence). V gave up 5 bases and J gave up 0 bases; unmatched junction bases: 16. The CDR3: CASSPQGQNLGSSYEQYF. The DNA for the CDR3 is TGTGCCAGCAGTCCCCAGGGACAGAACTTGGGGTCCTCCTACGAGCAGTACTTC.

This chain uses TRBV19 with TRBJ1-1; D is ambiguous. V dropped 3 bases and J dropped 0 bases, with 5 bases sitting between them. The CDR3 has 13 residues. CDR1 LNHDA and CDR2 SQIVND come from the germline V gene (reference sequence). CDR3 nucleotides: TGTGCCAGTAGTATTCGGGTGAACACTGAAGCTTTCTTT. This translates into CASSIRVNTEAFF.

This clone was seen a handful of times. V is TRBV6-6 and J is TRBJ2-1; D perhaps matches TRBD2 (6 bases). V lost 5 bases, J lost 7 bases, and 21 bases lay in between. Germline lookup yields CDR1 MNHNY and CDR2 SVGAGI (reference sequence). The length of the CDR3 is 16 residues. The CDR3 is CASSTLGTDPRNEQFF. In nucleotides, the CDR3 is TGTGCCAGCAGTACTTTAGGGACTGACCCTCGGAATGAGCAGTTCTTC.

This clone was seen more than once but under ten times. The chain is built from TRBV5-1 and TRBJ2-3, with D possibly being TRBD2 (6 bases). Trimming removed 4 bases at V and 5 bases at J, with 20 bases between. The CDR3 length is 16 residues. CDR1 and CDR2 from the germline V gene are SGHRS and YFSETQ. The CDR3: CASSRVLAESGDTQYF. The CDR3 nucleotides read TGCGCCAGCAGCCGGGTCTTAGCGGAGTCGGGAGATACGCAGTATTTT.